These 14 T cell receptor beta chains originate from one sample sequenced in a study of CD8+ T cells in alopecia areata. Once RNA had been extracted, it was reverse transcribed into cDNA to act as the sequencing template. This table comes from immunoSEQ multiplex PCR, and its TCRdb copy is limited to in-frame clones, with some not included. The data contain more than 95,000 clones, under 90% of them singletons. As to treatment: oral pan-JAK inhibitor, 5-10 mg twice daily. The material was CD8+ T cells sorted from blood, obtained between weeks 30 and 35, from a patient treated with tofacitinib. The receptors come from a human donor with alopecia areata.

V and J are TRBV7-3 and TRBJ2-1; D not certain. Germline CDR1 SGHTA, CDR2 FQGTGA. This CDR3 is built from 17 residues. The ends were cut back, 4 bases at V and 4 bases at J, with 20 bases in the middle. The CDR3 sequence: CASSSLFLGVGYNEQFF. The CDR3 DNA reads TGTGCCAGCAGCTCCCTTTTTTTAGGAGTCGGATACAATGAGCAGTTCTTC.

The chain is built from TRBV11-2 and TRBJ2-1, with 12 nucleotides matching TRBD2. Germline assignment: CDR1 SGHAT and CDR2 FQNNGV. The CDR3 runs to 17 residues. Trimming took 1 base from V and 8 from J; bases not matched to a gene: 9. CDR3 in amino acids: CASSLGPSGGALHEQFF. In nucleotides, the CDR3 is TGTGCCAGCAGCTTAGGTCCTAGCGGGGGGGCATTACATGAGCAGTTCTTC. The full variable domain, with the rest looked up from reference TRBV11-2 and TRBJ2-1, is EAGVAQSPRYKIIEKRQSVAFWCNPISGHATLYWYQQILGQGPKLLIQFQNNGVVDDSQLPKDRFSAERLKGVDSTLKIQPAKLEDSAVYLCASSLGPSGGALHEQFFGPGTRLTVL.

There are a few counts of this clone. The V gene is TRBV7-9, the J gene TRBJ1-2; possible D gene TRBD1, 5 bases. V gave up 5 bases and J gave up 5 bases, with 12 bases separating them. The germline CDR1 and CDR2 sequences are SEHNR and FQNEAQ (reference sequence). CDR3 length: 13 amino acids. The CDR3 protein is CASSPPGPYGYTF. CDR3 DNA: TGTGCCAGCAGCCCCCCGGGACCTTATGGCTACACCTTC.

Written as DNA, the CDR3 is TGCGCCAGCAGCTTACGGGGGGCGAACACCGGGGAGCTGTTTTTT. Protein sequence: CASSLRGANTGELFF. The chain employs TRBV5-1 and TRBJ2-2; 7 positions match TRBD2. The CDR3 consists of 15 residues. The junction had 1 base not matched to a gene; V was cut back by 2 bases and J by 0 bases. Germline V gene sequence: CDR1 SGHRS, CDR2 YFSETQ.

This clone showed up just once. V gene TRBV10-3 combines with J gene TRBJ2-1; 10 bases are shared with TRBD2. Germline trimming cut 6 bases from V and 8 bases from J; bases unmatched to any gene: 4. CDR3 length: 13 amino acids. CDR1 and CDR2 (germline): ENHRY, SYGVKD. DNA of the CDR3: TGTGCCATCAGCAGCGGGAGGGACGATGAGCAGTTCTTC. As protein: CAISSGRDDEQFF.

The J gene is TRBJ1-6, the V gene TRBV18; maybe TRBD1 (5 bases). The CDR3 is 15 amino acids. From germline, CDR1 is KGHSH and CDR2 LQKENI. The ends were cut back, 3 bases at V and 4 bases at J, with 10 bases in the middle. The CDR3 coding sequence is TGTGCCAGCTCACCGGGGGTATTTTATAATTCACCCCTCCACTTT. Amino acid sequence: CASSPGVFYNSPLHF.

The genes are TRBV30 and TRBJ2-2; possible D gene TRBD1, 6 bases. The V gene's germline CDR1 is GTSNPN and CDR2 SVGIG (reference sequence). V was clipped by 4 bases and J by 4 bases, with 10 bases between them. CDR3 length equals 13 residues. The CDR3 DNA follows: TGTGCCTGGAATCAGGGGAGCACCGGGGAGCTGTTTTTT. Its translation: CAWNQGSTGELFF.

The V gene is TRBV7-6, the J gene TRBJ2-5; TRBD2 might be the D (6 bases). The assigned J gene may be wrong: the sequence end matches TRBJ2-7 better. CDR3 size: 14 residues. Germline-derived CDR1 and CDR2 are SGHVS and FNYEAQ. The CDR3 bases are TGTGCCAGCAGCTTAGAGGTGGGGGGCTACGAGCAGTACTTC. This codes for CASSLEVGGYEQYF.

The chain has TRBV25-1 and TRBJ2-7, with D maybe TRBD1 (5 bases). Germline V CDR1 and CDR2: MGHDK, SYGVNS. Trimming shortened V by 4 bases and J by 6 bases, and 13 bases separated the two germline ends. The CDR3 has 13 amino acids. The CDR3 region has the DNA TGTGCCAGCAGTGTGACAGAGGTAAGCGAGCAGTACTTC. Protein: CASSVTEVSEQYF.

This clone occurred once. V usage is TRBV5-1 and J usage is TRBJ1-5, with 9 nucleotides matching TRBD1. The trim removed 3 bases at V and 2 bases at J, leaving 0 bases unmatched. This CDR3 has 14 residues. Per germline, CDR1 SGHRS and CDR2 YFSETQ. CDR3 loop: CASSWTGGNQPQHF. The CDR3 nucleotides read TGCGCCAGCAGCTGGACAGGGGGCAATCAGCCCCAGCATTTT.

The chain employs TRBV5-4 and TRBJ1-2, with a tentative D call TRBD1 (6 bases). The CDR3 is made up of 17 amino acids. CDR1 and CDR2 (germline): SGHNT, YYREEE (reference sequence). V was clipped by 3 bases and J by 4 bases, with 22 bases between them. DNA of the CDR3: TGTGCCAGCAGCTCCCGGGACAATTCACCCCCTCTCTATGGCTACACCTTC. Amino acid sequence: CASSSRDNSPPLYGYTF.

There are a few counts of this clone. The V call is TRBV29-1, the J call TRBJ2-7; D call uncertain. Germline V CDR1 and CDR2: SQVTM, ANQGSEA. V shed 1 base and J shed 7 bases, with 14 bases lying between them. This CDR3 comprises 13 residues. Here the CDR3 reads CSVEGGVHQEQYF. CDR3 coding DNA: TGCAGCGTTGAAGGCGGAGTCCATCAGGAGCAGTACTTC.

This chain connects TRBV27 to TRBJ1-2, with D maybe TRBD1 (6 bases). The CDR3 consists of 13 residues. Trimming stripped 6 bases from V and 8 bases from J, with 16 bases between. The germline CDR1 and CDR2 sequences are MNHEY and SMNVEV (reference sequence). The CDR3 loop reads CASSGGADYGYTF. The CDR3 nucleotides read TGTGCCAGCAGCGGGGGGGCGGATTACGGCTACACCTTC.

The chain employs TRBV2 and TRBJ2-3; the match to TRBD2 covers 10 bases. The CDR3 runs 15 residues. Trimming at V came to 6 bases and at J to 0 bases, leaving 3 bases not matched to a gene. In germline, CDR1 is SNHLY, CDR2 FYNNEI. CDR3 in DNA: TGTGCCAGCAGCGAACTAGCGGGGAGCACAGATACGCAGTATTTT. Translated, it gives CASSELAGSTDTQYF. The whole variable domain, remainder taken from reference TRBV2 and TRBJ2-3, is EPEVTQTPSHQVTQMGQEVILRCVPISNHLYFYWYRQILGQKVEFLVSFYNNEISEKSEIFDDQFSVERPDGSNFTLKIRSTKLEDSAMYFCASSELAGSTDTQYFGPGTRLTVL.